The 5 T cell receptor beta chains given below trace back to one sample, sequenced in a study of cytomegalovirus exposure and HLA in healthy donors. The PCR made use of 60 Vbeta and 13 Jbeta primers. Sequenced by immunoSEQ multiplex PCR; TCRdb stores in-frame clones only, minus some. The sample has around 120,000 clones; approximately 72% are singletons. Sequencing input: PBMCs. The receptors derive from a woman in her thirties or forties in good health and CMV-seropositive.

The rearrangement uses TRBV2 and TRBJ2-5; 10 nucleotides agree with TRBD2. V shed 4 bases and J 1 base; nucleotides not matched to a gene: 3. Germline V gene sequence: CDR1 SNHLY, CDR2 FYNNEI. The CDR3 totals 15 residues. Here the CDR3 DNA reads TGTGCCAGCAGTGTGGAGCGGGGGGGCCAAGAGACCCAGTACTTC. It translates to CASSVERGGQETQYF. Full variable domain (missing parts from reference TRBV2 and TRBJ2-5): EPEVTQTPSHQVTQMGQEVILRCVPISNHLYFYWYRQILGQKVEFLVSFYNNEISEKSEIFDDQFSVERPDGSNFTLKIRSTKLEDSAMYFCASSVERGGQETQYFGPGTRLLVL.

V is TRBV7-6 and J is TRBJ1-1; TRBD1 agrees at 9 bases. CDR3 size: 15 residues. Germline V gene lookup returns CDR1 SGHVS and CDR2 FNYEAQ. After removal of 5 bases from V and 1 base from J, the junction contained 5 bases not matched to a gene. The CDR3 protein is CASSRTGDPNTEAFF. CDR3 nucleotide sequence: TGTGCCAGCAGCAGGACAGGGGATCCGAACACTGAAGCTTTCTTT. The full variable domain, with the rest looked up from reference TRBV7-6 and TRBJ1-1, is GAGVSQSPRYKVTKRGQDVALRCDPISGHVSLYWYRQALGQGPEFLTYFNYEAQQDKSGLPNDRFSAERPEGSISTLTIQRTEQRDSAMYRCASSRTGDPNTEAFFGQGTRLTVV.

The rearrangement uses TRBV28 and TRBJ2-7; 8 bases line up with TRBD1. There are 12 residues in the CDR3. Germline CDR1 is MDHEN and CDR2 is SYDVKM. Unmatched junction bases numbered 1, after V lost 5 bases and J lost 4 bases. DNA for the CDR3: TGTGCCAGCAGTGACAGGGGATACGAGCAGTACTTC. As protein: CASSDRGYEQYF.

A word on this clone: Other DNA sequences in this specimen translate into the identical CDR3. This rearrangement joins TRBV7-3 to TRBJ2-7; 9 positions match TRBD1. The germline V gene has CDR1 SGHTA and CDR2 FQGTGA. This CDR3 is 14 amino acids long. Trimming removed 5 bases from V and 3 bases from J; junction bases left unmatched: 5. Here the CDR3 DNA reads TGTGCCAGCAGCCCAGACAGGGGGAGCTACGAGCAGTACTTC. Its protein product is CASSPDRGSYEQYF.

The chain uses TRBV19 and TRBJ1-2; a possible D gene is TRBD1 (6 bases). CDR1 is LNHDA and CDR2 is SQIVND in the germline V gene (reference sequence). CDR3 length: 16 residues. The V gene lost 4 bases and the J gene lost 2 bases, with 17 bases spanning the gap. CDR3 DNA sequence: TGTGCCAGTAGTAGGGAACGACAGGCCCCCAACTATGGCTACACCTTC. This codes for CASSRERQAPNYGYTF. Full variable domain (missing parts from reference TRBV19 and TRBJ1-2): DGGITQSPKYLFRKEGQNVTLSCEQNLNHDAMYWYRQDPGQGLRLIYYSQIVNDFQKGDIAEGYSVSREKKESFPLTVTSAQKNPTAFYLCASSRERQAPNYGYTFGSGTRLTVV.